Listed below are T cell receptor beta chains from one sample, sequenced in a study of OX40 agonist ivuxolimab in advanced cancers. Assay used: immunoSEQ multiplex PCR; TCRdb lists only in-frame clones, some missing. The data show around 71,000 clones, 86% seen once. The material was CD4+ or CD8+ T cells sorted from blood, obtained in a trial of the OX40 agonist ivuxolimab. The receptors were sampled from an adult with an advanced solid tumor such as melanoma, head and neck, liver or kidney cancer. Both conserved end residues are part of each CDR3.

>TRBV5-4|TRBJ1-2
CASSFAREGYGYTF
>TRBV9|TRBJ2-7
CASSPGGGTLYEQYF
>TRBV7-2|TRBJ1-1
CASSLATGVGNTEAFF
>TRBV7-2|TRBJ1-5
CASSLARTRYSNQPQHF
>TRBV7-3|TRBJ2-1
CASSLGWNNEQFF
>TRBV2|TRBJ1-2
CASSGQGANYGYTF
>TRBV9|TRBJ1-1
CASSAGTGVLNTEAFF
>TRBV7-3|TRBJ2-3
CASSPGTSGRAGGTDTQYF
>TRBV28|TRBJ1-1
CASRVATEAFF
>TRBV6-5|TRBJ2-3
CASSYRQGTDTQYF
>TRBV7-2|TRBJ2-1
CASSTGLGNEQFF
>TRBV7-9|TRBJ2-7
CASSFPNGRVSYEQYF
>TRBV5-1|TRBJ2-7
CASSLDSGQGREQYF
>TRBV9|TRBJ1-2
CASRAGQAPYGYTF
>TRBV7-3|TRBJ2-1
CASSTSGTNYNEQFF
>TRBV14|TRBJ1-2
CASSRWIAYGYTF
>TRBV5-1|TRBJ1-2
CASSSNRDNYGYTF
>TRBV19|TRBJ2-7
CASSIGRGPHEQYF
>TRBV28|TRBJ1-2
CASSFFGGGYTF
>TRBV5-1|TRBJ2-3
CASSLGQGFTDTQYF
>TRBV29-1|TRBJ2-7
CSGGLALDEQYF
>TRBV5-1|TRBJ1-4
CASSLGDRGYEKLFF
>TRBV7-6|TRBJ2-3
CASSWGASGRDTQYF
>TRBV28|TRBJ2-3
CASHAGLFTDTQYF
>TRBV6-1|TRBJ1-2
CASRKLYGYTF
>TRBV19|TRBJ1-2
CASSGSNYGYTF
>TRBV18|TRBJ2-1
CASSSLAGLSNEQFF
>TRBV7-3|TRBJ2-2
CASRRNRDYGELFF
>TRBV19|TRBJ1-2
CASSINYGYTF
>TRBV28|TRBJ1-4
CASSRGGQKEKLFF
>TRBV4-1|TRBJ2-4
CASSQPGLAKNIQYF
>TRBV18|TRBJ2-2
CASSTDPATGELFF
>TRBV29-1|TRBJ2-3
CSVEATTDTQYF
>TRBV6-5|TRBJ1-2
CASSLKGRRGYTF
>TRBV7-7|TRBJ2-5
CASSRASGNQETQYF
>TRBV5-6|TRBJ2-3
CASSWGLAGRDTQYF
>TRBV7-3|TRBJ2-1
CASSPGGPSYNEQFF